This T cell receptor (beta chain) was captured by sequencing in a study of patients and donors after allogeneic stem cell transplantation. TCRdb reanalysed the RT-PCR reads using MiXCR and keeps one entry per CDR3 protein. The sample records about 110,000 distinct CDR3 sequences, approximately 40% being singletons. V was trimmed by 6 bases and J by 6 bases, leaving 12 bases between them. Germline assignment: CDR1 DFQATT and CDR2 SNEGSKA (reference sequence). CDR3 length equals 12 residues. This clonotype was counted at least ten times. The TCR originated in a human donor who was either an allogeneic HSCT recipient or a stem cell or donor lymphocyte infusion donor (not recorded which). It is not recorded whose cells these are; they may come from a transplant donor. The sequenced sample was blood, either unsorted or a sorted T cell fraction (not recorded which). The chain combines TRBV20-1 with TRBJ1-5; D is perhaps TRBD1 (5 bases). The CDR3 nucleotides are TGCAGTGCAACTGGGGGGAGTCAGCCCCAGCATTTT. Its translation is CSATGGSQPQHF.